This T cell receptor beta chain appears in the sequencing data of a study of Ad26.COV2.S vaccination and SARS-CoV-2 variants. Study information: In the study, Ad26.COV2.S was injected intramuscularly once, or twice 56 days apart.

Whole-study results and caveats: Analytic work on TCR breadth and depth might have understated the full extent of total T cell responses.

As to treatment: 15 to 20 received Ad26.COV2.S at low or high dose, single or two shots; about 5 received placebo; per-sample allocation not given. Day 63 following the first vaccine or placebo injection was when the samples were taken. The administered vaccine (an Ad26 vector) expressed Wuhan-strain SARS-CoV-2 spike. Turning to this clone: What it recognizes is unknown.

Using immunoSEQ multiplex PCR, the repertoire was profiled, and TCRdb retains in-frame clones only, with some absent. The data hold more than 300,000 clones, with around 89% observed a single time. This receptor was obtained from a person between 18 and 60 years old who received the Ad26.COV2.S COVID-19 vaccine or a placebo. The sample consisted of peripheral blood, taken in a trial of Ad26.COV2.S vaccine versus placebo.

The CDR3 coding sequence is TGCGCCAGCAGCTTGCTATCCGGGGGGTCAGTCCCTGGAAACACCATATATTTT. Its translation: CASSLLSGGSVPGNTIYF. The chain joins TRBV5-1 to TRBJ1-3, with TRBD1 as a possible D gene (5 bases). Trimming left V 1 base short and J 2 bases short, with 19 bases between. Looked up from germline, CDR1 is SGHRS and CDR2 is YFSETQ. This CDR3 is built from 18 residues. The variable domain in full, with the rest retrieved from reference TRBV5-1 and TRBJ1-3, is KAGVTQTPRYLIKTRGQQVTLSCSPISGHRSVSWYQQTPGQGLQFLFEYFSETQRNKGNFPGRFSGRQFSNSRSEMNVSTLELGDSALYLCASSLLSGGSVPGNTIYFGEGSWLTVV.